This TCR beta chain stems from a study of blood T cell repertoires in COVID-19. Overall study context: T cells, B-cell-depleted T cells, or PBMCs provided the cDNA or gDNA that served as material.

Original methodology: Reference gene primer amplification gave estimated nucleated cell counts. Repertoires were generated with immunoSEQ multiplex PCR, while TCRdb's copy carries only in-frame clones and drops some. The DNA was the basis for D and trimming; V, J and clone size are from that table. The sample yields fewer than 250,000 clones, around four fifths seen once. Only one count was recorded for this clone. The CDR3 extends over 15 amino acids. With 3 bases removed from V and 1 base from J, the gap between germline ends came to 12 bases. Germline loops: CDR1 KGHSH, CDR2 LQKENI. Sequencing was done on a sample of peripheral blood. This TCR was recovered from a man aged 45 to 65 with active or convalescent COVID-19. The V gene is TRBV18, the J gene TRBJ1-1; possible D gene TRBD1, 5 bases. This CDR3 is CASSPLDRTNTEAFF. CDR3 in DNA: TGTGCCAGCTCACCGTTAGACAGAACGAACACTGAAGCTTTCTTT.